The subject of this entry is one T cell receptor (beta chain). The data were obtained in a study of blood T cell repertoires in COVID-19. In the study overall: There were acute and convalescent COVID-19 samples, and they came from the United States, Italy and Spain. T cells, B-cell-depleted T cells, or PBMCs supplied cDNA or gDNA.

V dropped 2 bases and J dropped 4 bases, with 17 bases sitting between them. Per the germline V gene, CDR1 is KGHSH and CDR2 is LQKENI. The CDR3 has 16 amino acids. Study processing details: Estimates of nucleated cell counts were drawn from the amplification of reference gene primers. Libraries were prepared by immunoSEQ multiplex PCR; TCRdb keeps only in-frame clonotypes and omits some of them. V and J calls plus clone size are reproduced from that table; the DNA served to infer D and trimming. The table has about 240,000 clones, roughly 77% seen once; the top ten hold 2.5% to 4%. This TCR was sampled from a woman older than 75 with acute or convalescent COVID-19. Sequencing was done on a sample of peripheral blood. The chain combines TRBV18 with TRBJ1-1; tentative D call: TRBD1 (6 bases). Here the CDR3 reads CASSPKPGEGTTEAFF. The CDR3 nucleotides read TGTGCCAGCTCACCAAAGCCAGGGGAAGGGACCACTGAAGCTTTCTTT.